These 15 T cell receptor beta chains came from one sample sequenced in a study of blood T cells in healthy people across ages. PCR was performed a second time for about 7 to 11 cycles using a sample-barcoded 5' primer and a J-beta primer mix. TCRdb re-derived calls from the 5' RACE reads in MiXCR, one entry per CDR3 protein. The repertoire has roughly 700,000 distinct CDR3 sequences, approximately 50% of them found once; the top ten carry roughly a third. The sample taken for sequencing was blood. The receptor source for this set is a woman aged 60-75 years in good health.

The rearrangement links TRBV4-1 to TRBJ1-1; 8 bases match TRBD1. The CDR3 sequence is 18 residues long. V shed 2 bases and J 6 bases; nucleotides not matched to a gene: 17. Germline CDR1 is MGHRA and CDR2 is YSYEKL. The CDR3 loop is CASSQPTTGALISSEAFF. CDR3 nucleotides: TGCGCCAGCAGCCAACCTACGACAGGGGCCCTGATATCGTCTGAAGCTTTCTTT.

This clonotype has just a few counts. The J gene is TRBJ2-1, the V gene TRBV7-3; D gene unclear. This CDR3 spans 15 amino acids. V was pared by 2 bases and J by 0 bases, with 8 bases between. CDR1 is SGHTA and CDR2 is FQGTGA in the germline V gene. This CDR3 is CASSLAPSSYNEQFF. The CDR3 DNA follows: TGTGCCAGCAGCTTAGCTCCCAGCTCCTACAATGAGCAGTTCTTC.

This chain joins TRBV11-2 and TRBJ2-3; TRBD2 is a possible D gene (6 bases). The V gene's germline CDR1 is SGHAT and CDR2 FQNNGV. This CDR3 spans 14 amino acids. Trimming removed 3 bases at V and 8 bases at J, with 15 bases between. CDR3 bases: TGTGCCAGCAGCTTCTCCCGGACTAATCCTACGCAGTATTTT. It translates to CASSFSRTNPTQYF. The full variable domain, its missing parts supplied by reference TRBV11-2 and TRBJ2-3, is EAGVAQSPRYKIIEKRQSVAFWCNPISGHATLYWYQQILGQGPKLLIQFQNNGVVDDSQLPKDRFSAERLKGVDSTLKIQPAKLEDSAVYLCASSFSRTNPTQYFGPGTRLTVL.

This clonotype has a count of ten or more. The chain employs TRBV4-1 and TRBJ2-3; TRBD2 matches at 9 bases. Germline assignment: CDR1 MGHRA and CDR2 YSYEKL. V was clipped by 4 bases and J by 3 bases; unmatched bases: 14. There are 18 residues in the CDR3. In nucleotides, the CDR3 is TGCGCCAGCAGCCCAACAATTTCACGCGGGAGGGGAACAGATACGCAGTATTTT. It is translated as CASSPTISRGRGTDTQYF.

The rearrangement uses TRBV10-3 and TRBJ2-1; D possibly corresponds to TRBD2 (5 bases). The germline gives CDR1 ENHRY, CDR2 SYGVKD. Between the trimmed V and J ends, which lost 1 base and 4 bases, there was a span of 8 bases. The CDR3 extends over 14 amino acids. CDR3 in amino acids: CAISEYSAYNEQFF. The CDR3 DNA sequence: TGTGCCATCAGTGAGTATAGCGCATACAATGAGCAGTTCTTC.

The chain recombines TRBV7-7 with TRBJ2-7, with 9 bases identical to TRBD2. The J segment lost 3 bases and the V segment lost 4 bases, leaving 7 bases of the junction unmatched. The CDR3 runs to 15 residues. Germline values: CDR1 SSHAT, CDR2 FNYEAQ (reference sequence). The CDR3 DNA sequence: TGTGCCAGCAGCTCCGGGACTAGCCGGGACTACGAGCAGTACTTC. This codes for CASSSGTSRDYEQYF.

The rearrangement links TRBV7-2 to TRBJ2-5, with D possibly TRBD1 on 5 matching bases. The J call may be faulty, since TRBJ2-7 better matches the DNA end. This CDR3 region has 14 residues. Per germline, CDR1 SGHTA and CDR2 FQGNSA. The CDR3 protein is CASSVFRATYEQYF. CDR3 sequence (DNA): TGTGCCAGCAGCGTATTCAGGGCCACTTACGAGCAGTACTTC.

This sequence joins TRBV24-1 and TRBJ2-5, with TRBD1 matching over 8 bases. J lost 4 bases, V lost 4 bases, and 10 bases had no gene match. Germline-derived CDR1 and CDR2 are KGHDR and SFDVKD. CDR3 length equals 16 residues. CDR3 in DNA: TGTGCCACCAGTGACCGCTGGGGGGACAGGAGAGAGACCCAGTACTTC. Translated: CATSDRWGDRRETQYF.

The chain links TRBV4-3 to TRBJ1-2; a possible D gene is TRBD1 (5 bases). The CDR3 runs 17 residues. Germline lookup yields CDR1 LGHNA and CDR2 YSLEER. With 1 base removed from V and 5 bases from J, the gap between germline ends came to 20 bases. The CDR3 loop reads CASSQAVGQPGRYGYTF. The CDR3, as DNA: TGCGCCAGCAGCCAAGCAGTAGGACAACCTGGGCGGTATGGCTACACCTTC.

The chain recombines TRBV3-1 with TRBJ2-3; TRBD2 agrees at 9 bases. The germline CDR1 and CDR2 sequences are LGHDT and YNNKEL (reference sequence). V lost 4 bases, J lost 1 base, and 12 bases stayed unmatched. This CDR3 comprises 18 residues. As DNA, the CDR3 is TGTGCCAGCAGCCGGGGACTTAGCGGGAGCCAAGGCACAGATACGCAGTATTTT. Translated: CASSRGLSGSQGTDTQYF.

Only one count was recorded for this clonotype. The rearrangement links TRBV20-1 to TRBJ2-3; 12 bases are shared with TRBD2. The CDR3 runs 15 residues. The V segment lost 4 bases and the J segment 4 bases; nucleotides outside the gene matches: 6. Germline CDR1 DFQATT, CDR2 SNEGSKA (reference sequence). The CDR3: CSATSGGGAADTQYF. The CDR3 nucleotides read TGCAGTGCTACTAGCGGGGGGGGTGCGGCAGATACGCAGTATTTT.

The J gene is TRBJ1-4, the V gene TRBV2, with D hard to call. Trimming stripped 3 bases from V and 14 bases from J, with 13 bases between. Germline CDR1 SNHLY, CDR2 FYNNEI. This CDR3 has 12 residues. In nucleotides, the CDR3 is TGTGCCAGCAGTGAGGGCGGCCCAGAGCTGTTTTTT. Protein: CASSEGGPELFF.

Many counts were recorded for this clonotype. The chain combines TRBV9 with TRBJ2-7; TRBD2 agrees at 7 bases. After removal of 3 bases from V and 4 bases from J, the junction contained 7 bases not matched to a gene. Germline V CDR1 and CDR2: SGDLS, YYNGEE. CDR3 length equals 14 residues. The CDR3 region has the DNA TGTGCCAGCAGCGCGGGGGGAGGTGATTACGAGCAGTACTTC. This sequence encodes CASSAGGGDYEQYF.

The rearrangement joins TRBV29-1 to TRBJ2-5; 7 bases are a match to TRBD2. Germline lookup yields CDR1 SQVTM and CDR2 ANQGSEA. Unmatched junction bases numbered 5, after V lost 1 base and J lost 3 bases. CDR3 length equals 14 residues. CDR3 in amino acids: CSVEGSGREETQYF. CDR3 sequence (DNA): TGCAGCGTTGAAGGTTCGGGGAGGGAAGAGACCCAGTACTTC.

This clonotype was picked up a small number of times. The rearrangement links TRBV10-3 to TRBJ2-1; D might be TRBD1 or TRBD2, each matching 5 bases. Germline loops: CDR1 ENHRY, CDR2 SYGVKD. Between the trimmed V and J ends, which lost 5 bases and 9 bases, there was a span of 14 bases. The CDR3 has 13 amino acids. CDR3 sequence (DNA): TGTGCCATCAGTTCGGGACCCGGGTCTGAGCAGTTCTTC. It yields the protein CAISSGPGSEQFF.